This TCR beta chain was profiled in a study of blood T cell repertoires in COVID-19. Study-wide context: Samples came from the United States, Italy and Spain, spanning acute and convalescent COVID-19. From T cells, B-cell-depleted T cells, or PBMCs came the material, which was cDNA or gDNA.

This clone appeared a few times. As handled by the study authors: Amplification from reference gene primers served as the basis for estimated nucleated cell counts. TCRdb's copy holds only in-frame clones and misses some; the assay was immunoSEQ multiplex PCR. The DNA was the basis for D and trimming; V, J and clone size are from that table. The sample holds about 240,000 clones, about four fifths seen once. Sequences were obtained from peripheral blood. The origin of this receptor is a woman over 75 with acute or convalescent COVID-19.

Written as DNA, the CDR3 is TGTGCCAGCAGTTTCTCGAGACTACCCGACAATGAGCAGTTCTTC. Protein: CASSFSRLPDNEQFF. The chain combines TRBV28 with TRBJ2-1; D may be TRBD2 (5 bases). The germline V and J ends were trimmed by 3 bases and 5 bases, with 14 bases remaining between them. The CDR3 extends over 15 amino acids. In germline, CDR1 is MDHEN, CDR2 SYDVKM.